The next 32 T cell receptor beta chains were all read from a single sample in a study of T cells in women clearing cervical HPV infection. Measured with immunoSEQ multiplex PCR; TCRdb has only the in-frame clones, and not every one. Its listing shows tens of thousands of clones. The specimen sequenced was blood buffy coat. These receptors all stem from a woman aged 18-70 years with a cervical HPV16 infection that either progressed to CIN3+ or cleared (not recorded which).

The part of the CDR3 DNA that was read is TGCGCCAGCAGCCCTCCCCCGGGACAGGGGAACTACAATGAG. This translates into CASSPPPGQGNYNE. The complete CDR3 reads CASSPPPGQGNYNEQFF. The chain uses TRBV4-1 and TRBJ2-1; 10 positions match TRBD1. The sequence runs out 3 residues before the end of the CDR3; the remainder is reconstructed from the germline J gene. CDR1 is MGHRA, CDR2 YSYEKL, per germline. This CDR3 comprises 17 residues. V dropped 4 bases and J dropped 3; count of bases not matched to a gene: 9.

Incomplete CDR3 DNA: TGCAGTGTAGGGGGACGAACGACTGAA. This encodes CSVGGRTTE. The whole CDR3 protein reads CSVGGRTTEAFF. The J gene is TRBJ1-1, the V gene TRBV20-1; weak D call: TRBD1 (6 bases). The CDR3 extends 3 residues past the end of the read, so its final part is completed from the germline J gene. Trimming stripped 7 bases from V and 5 bases from J, with 14 bases between. CDR3 length: 12 residues. Per germline, CDR1 DFQATT and CDR2 SNEGSKA (reference sequence).

A note on this clone: Read coverage stops 3 residues before the CDR3 terminus; the germline J gene supplies the remainder. The chain recombines TRBV5-5 with TRBJ1-4; D is undetermined. The V and J ends lost 2 bases and 5 bases respectively, with 7 bases between them. Germline values: CDR1 SGHKS, CDR2 YYEKEE (reference sequence). The CDR3 loop spans 13 amino acids. Incomplete CDR3 DNA: TGTGCCAGCAGCTTTGCCGCGAATGAAAAA. It encodes CASSFAANEK. The CDR3 in its entirety is CASSFAANEKLFF.

A word on this clone: The sequenced fragment ends 3 residues before the CDR3 boundary, so the rest is inferred from the germline J gene. The rearrangement joins TRBV11-1 to TRBJ2-5; 10 nucleotides align to TRBD2. Germline V lookup: CDR1 SGHAT, CDR2 FQDESV (reference sequence). With 3 bases clipped from V and 5 bases from J, the junction kept 6 bases outside the gene matches. The CDR3 is made up of 15 amino acids. CDR3 protein: CASSFQRGGWETQYF. CDR3 bases read: TGTGCCAGCAGCTTCCAGCGGGGGGGCTGGGAGACC.

With regard to this clone: The read comes to an end 3 residues before the CDR3 does, leaving the germline J gene to fill in the end. The V and J genes are TRBV7-2 and TRBJ1-2, with 7 bases aligning to TRBD1. The V gene end was trimmed by 5 bases and the J gene end by 0 bases; junction bases not matched to a gene: 6. Per germline, CDR1 SGHTA and CDR2 FQGNSA. This CDR3 has 15 amino acids. CDR3 sequence reads: CASSADRTSNYGYTF. The sequenced CDR3 bases are TGTGCCAGCAGCGCGGACAGGACCTCTAACTATGGC.

Worth noting for this clone: The read ends 3 residues before the CDR3 terminus; that terminus is restored from the germline J gene. The rearrangement links TRBV6-4 to TRBJ2-3; a weak D match, TRBD1 (5 bases). The CDR3 runs to 14 residues. The V end lost 4 bases, the J end lost 0 bases, and 8 bases lay between the germline ends. Germline CDR1 reads MRHNA; CDR2 reads SNTAGT. The CDR3 loop is CASSVQASTDTQYF. The sequenced part of the CDR3 DNA is TGTGCCAGCAGTGTACAGGCTAGCACAGATACG.

A remark on this clone: From the germline J gene comes the end of the CDR3, since the read stops 3 residues before it. The rearrangement uses TRBV10-1 and TRBJ2-3; TRBD1 matches at 9 bases. V was clipped by 5 bases and J by 2 bases; unmatched bases: 5. The CDR3 runs to 15 residues. Per germline, CDR1 WNHNN and CDR2 SYGVQD (reference sequence). The CDR3 loop is CASSPGTGFTDTQYF. Partial CDR3 DNA: TGCGCCAGCAGTCCCGGGACAGGGTTCACAGATACG.

To note about this clone: Read sequence stops 3 residues before the CDR3 end, and the germline J gene provides the missing end. V is TRBV5-5 and J is TRBJ1-1; TRBD1 agrees at 10 bases. The length of the CDR3 is 14 residues. CDR1 SGHKS and CDR2 YYEKEE come from the germline V gene (reference sequence). Trimming cost V 3 bases and J 4 bases; bases outside gene matches: 3. The part of the CDR3 DNA that was read is TGTGCCAGCAGCTGGGGACAGGGGTCCACTGAA. Its translation: CASSWGQGSTE. The full CDR3 reads CASSWGQGSTEAFF.

With respect to this clone: The read ends 3 residues early relative to the CDR3; the germline J gene fills the gap. The chain employs TRBV20-1 and TRBJ2-6, with D perhaps matching TRBD1 (5 bases). The CDR3 extends over 16 amino acids. Germline CDR1 and CDR2: DFQATT and SNEGSKA (reference sequence). Trimming left V 6 bases short and J 0 bases short, with 15 bases between. CDR3 DNA (partial): TGCAGTGCGACAGCTGGCAAAGCCTCTGGGGCCAACGTC. Amino acids: CSATAGKASGANV. The CDR3 in its entirety is CSATAGKASGANVLTF.

Concerning this clone: The CDR3 end lies 3 residues beyond the end of the read and is filled in from the germline J gene. V is TRBV18 and J is TRBJ1-6, with 7 nucleotides matching TRBD1. Germline CDR1 is KGHSH and CDR2 is LQKENI. The CDR3 covers 15 residues. V was clipped by 4 bases and J by 1 base; unmatched bases: 1. The chain's CDR3 is CASSLTGSYNSPLHF. Partial CDR3 DNA: TGTGCCAGCTCACTGACAGGGTCCTATAATTCACCC.

Regarding this clone: With the read ending 3 residues before the CDR3 end, the germline J gene is used to fill in that end. The chain combines TRBV2 with TRBJ1-1, with 8 bases that match TRBD1. The CDR3 has 17 amino acids. V shed 6 bases and J 1 base; nucleotides not matched to a gene: 13. Germline CDR1 reads SNHLY; CDR2 reads FYNNEI. CDR3 DNA, as far as it was read: TGTGCCAGCAGCGTGACAGGGGCTATTGGGCCGAACACTGAA. Translation gives CASSVTGAIGPNTE. The CDR3 in its entirety is CASSVTGAIGPNTEAFF.

Remarks on this clone: The read comes to an end 3 residues before the CDR3 does, leaving the germline J gene to fill in the end. V and J are TRBV20-1 and TRBJ2-3, with a tentative D call TRBD1 (6 bases). The V end lost 5 bases, the J end lost 3 bases, and 24 bases lay between the germline ends. Germline CDR1 DFQATT, CDR2 SNEGSKA (reference sequence). The CDR3 contains 17 residues. CDR3 bases read: TGCAGTGCTCGGCCTCCGCTGATGGCAGGGGCAACAGATACG. This translates into CSARPPLMAGATDT. The whole CDR3 is CSARPPLMAGATDTQYF.

Comments on this clone: The CDR3 goes on 3 residues after the read ends, and that part is filled in from the germline J gene. This chain uses TRBV20-1 with TRBJ2-3, with TRBD2 matching over 8 bases. The germline V gene encodes CDR1 DFQATT and CDR2 SNEGSKA (reference sequence). V shed 5 bases, J shed 1 base, and the junction held 8 bases outside the gene matches. The CDR3 consists of 15 residues. The CDR3 bases that were read are TGCAGTGCTCGTTTTACTAGCGGCCGCACAGATACG. Protein product: CSARFTSGRTDT. The whole CDR3 protein is CSARFTSGRTDTQYF.

CDR3: CASSSTGTENTEAFF. The part of the CDR3 DNA that was read is TGTGCCAGCAGCTCCACCGGGACTGAGAACACTGAA. V is TRBV7-3 and J is TRBJ1-1, with D maybe TRBD1 (5 bases). From the germline J gene comes the end of the CDR3, since the read stops 3 residues before it. Trimming removed 4 bases from V and 1 base from J, with 13 bases in between. The CDR3 is 15 residues long. Germline V gene lookup returns CDR1 SGHTA and CDR2 FQGTGA.

In regard to this clone: Read coverage stops 3 residues before the CDR3 terminus; the germline J gene supplies the remainder. V gene TRBV30 combines with J gene TRBJ2-1; TRBD1 or TRBD2 may be the D gene (6 bases each). The CDR3 contains 13 residues. V dropped 3 bases and J dropped 9 bases, with 15 bases sitting between them. Germline-derived CDR1 and CDR2 are GTSNPN and SVGIG (reference sequence). This chain's CDR3 is CAWSSRRGGEQFF. CDR3 DNA, as far as it was read: TGTGCCTGGAGCAGCCGCAGGGGAGGTGAG. The full variable domain, with the rest looked up from reference TRBV30 and TRBJ2-1, is SQTIHQWPATLVQPVGSPLSLECTVEGTSNPNLYWYRQAAGRGLQLLFYSVGIGQISSEVPQNLSASRPQDRQFILSSKKLLLSDSGFYLCAWSSRRGGEQFFGPGTRLTVL.

Note on this clone: The read gets to within 3 residues of the CDR3 end, and the germline J gene fills in the rest. The chain recombines TRBV11-2 with TRBJ2-1; D remains ambiguous. Trimming removed 1 base at V and 5 bases at J, with 6 bases between. Germline V CDR1 and CDR2: SGHAT, FQNNGV. The CDR3 has 13 residues. Here the CDR3 reads CASSLGRNNEQFF. CDR3 bases read: TGTGCCAGCAGCTTAGGGCGGAACAATGAG. The whole variable domain, filled in from reference TRBV11-2 and TRBJ2-1, reads EAGVAQSPRYKIIEKRQSVAFWCNPISGHATLYWYQQILGQGPKLLIQFQNNGVVDDSQLPKDRFSAERLKGVDSTLKIQPAKLEDSAVYLCASSLGRNNEQFFGPGTRLTVL.

The CDR3 here is CASSGSIQRAHGYTF. The CDR3 DNA, read in part, is TGTGCCAGCAGCGGCTCGATACAGCGGGCGCATGGC. The V call is TRBV9, the J call TRBJ1-2, with no clear D. Read data end 3 residues before the CDR3 end; the end is taken from the germline J gene. CDR1 is SGDLS, CDR2 YYNGEE, per germline. V was cut by 3 bases and J by 6 bases, with 18 bases left in between. This CDR3 comprises 15 residues.

CDR3 DNA (partial): TGCGCCAGCAGCTTGGCAGGACAGGGGGACACTGAA. It translates to CASSLAGQGDTE. The whole CDR3 protein reads CASSLAGQGDTEAFF. The gene calls are TRBV5-1 and TRBJ1-1; TRBD1 matches at 10 bases. The CDR3 is cut off 3 residues early in the read; its end comes from the germline J gene. CDR1 SGHRS and CDR2 YFSETQ come from the germline V gene. V trimming: 0 bases; J trimming: 3 bases; junction bases outside the gene matches: 2. This CDR3 is built from 15 residues.

A word on this clone: The read ends 3 residues before the CDR3 terminus; that terminus is restored from the germline J gene. This sequence joins TRBV14 and TRBJ1-2, with TRBD1 identical over 7 bases. Germline CDR1 is SGHDN and CDR2 is FVKESK. V lost 0 bases and J lost 6; bases outside the gene matches: 13. There are 17 residues in the CDR3. CDR3 region: CASSQEGGDSEMDGYTF. The CDR3 bases that were read are TGTGCCAGCAGCCAAGAGGGAGGGGACAGTGAAATGGATGGC. Full variable domain (remainder filled in from reference TRBV14 and TRBJ1-2): EAGVTQFPSHSVIEKGQTVTLRCDPISGHDNLYWYRRVMGKEIKFLLHFVKESKQDESGMPNNRFLAERTGGTYSTLKVQPAELEDSGVYFCASSQEGGDSEMDGYTFGSGTRLTVV.

To note about this clone: The read terminates 3 residues ahead of where the CDR3 ends, so the germline J gene completes it. V is TRBV7-3 and J is TRBJ2-2; 11 bases agree with TRBD2. Germline assignment: CDR1 SGHTA and CDR2 FQGTGA. This CDR3 is 16 amino acids long. J gave up 7 bases and V 1 base, and 5 bases lay outside the gene matches. The CDR3 DNA, read in part, is TGTGCCAGCAGCTTAATGCCTAGCGGGGGGAGCGGGGAG. Protein: CASSLMPSGGSGE. The CDR3 in full is CASSLMPSGGSGELFF. Complete variable domain (other parts from reference TRBV7-3 and TRBJ2-2): GAGVSQTPSNKVTEKGKYVELRCDPISGHTALYWYRQSLGQGPEFLIYFQGTGAADDSGLPNDRFFAVRPEGSVSTLKIQRTERGDSAVYLCASSLMPSGGSGELFFGEGSRLTVL.

As for this clone: The read gets to within 3 residues of the CDR3 end, and the germline J gene fills in the rest. The chain uses TRBV6-4 and TRBJ2-3, with 7 bases that match TRBD2. Germline trimming cut 4 bases from V and 0 bases from J; bases unmatched to any gene: 4. CDR3 length: 15 amino acids. Germline V gene data show CDR1 as MRHNA and CDR2 as SNTAGT. The CDR3 sequence is CASSASGGSTDTQYF. CDR3 DNA (partial): TGTGCCAGCAGTGCTTCCGGGGGGAGCACAGATACG.

Comments on this clone: The read comes to an end 3 residues before the CDR3 does, leaving the germline J gene to fill in the end. The chain employs TRBV13 and TRBJ1-1; 8 nucleotides match TRBD1. The J segment lost 4 bases and the V segment lost 3 bases, leaving 10 bases of the junction unmatched. CDR3 length: 16 residues. Germline V lookup: CDR1 PRHDT, CDR2 FYEKMQ (reference sequence). The DNA read from the CDR3 is TGTGCCAGCAGCTTTTCCCGGACAGGGAGGGGCACTGAA. It yields the protein CASSFSRTGRGTE. The entire CDR3 reads CASSFSRTGRGTEAFF.

As regards this clone: The read terminates 3 residues before the CDR3 end, so the remaining end is supplied by the germline J gene. This chain joins TRBV20-1 and TRBJ2-5; TRBD2 matches at 7 bases. V was pared by 5 bases and J by 5 bases, with 5 bases of the junction left unmatched. Per the germline V gene, CDR1 is DFQATT and CDR2 is SNEGSKA (reference sequence). The CDR3 is made up of 12 amino acids. The sequenced CDR3 bases are TGCAGTGCTCGGACTAGATGGGAGACC. Amino acid sequence: CSARTRWET. The entire CDR3 is CSARTRWETQYF.

For this clone: The read terminates 3 residues ahead of where the CDR3 ends, so the germline J gene completes it. The V gene is TRBV5-1, the J gene TRBJ2-7; TRBD1 agrees at 10 bases. With 5 bases clipped from V and 5 bases from J, the junction kept 4 bases outside the gene matches. The CDR3 contains 13 residues. Germline lookup yields CDR1 SGHRS and CDR2 YFSETQ. The CDR3 loop reads CASRGTGVDEQYF. The DNA read from the CDR3 is TGCGCCAGCAGAGGGACAGGGGTTGACGAG. Combining the CDR3 with reference TRBV5-1 and TRBJ2-7 gives the whole variable domain KAGVTQTPRYLIKTRGQQVTLSCSPISGHRSVSWYQQTPGQGLQFLFEYFSETQRNKGNFPGRFSGRQFSNSRSEMNVSTLELGDSALYLCASRGTGVDEQYFGPGTRLTVT.

Remarks on this clone: Coverage ceases 3 residues before the CDR3 finishes, and the germline J gene fills in the end. This chain joins TRBV6-4 and TRBJ2-1, with D tentatively TRBD1 (6 bases). Between the trimmed V and J ends, which lost 3 bases and 0 bases, there was a span of 6 bases. CDR3 size: 14 residues. Germline V lookup: CDR1 MRHNA, CDR2 SNTAGT. CDR3 protein: CASSEDSSYNEQFF. The sequenced CDR3 bases are TGTGCCAGCAGTGAGGACAGCTCCTACAATGAG.

A note on this clone: Read data end 3 residues before the CDR3 end; the end is taken from the germline J gene. The chain carries TRBV4-1 and TRBJ2-7, with D tentatively TRBD1 (5 bases). Per the germline V gene, CDR1 is MGHRA and CDR2 is YSYEKL. This CDR3 has 15 amino acids. Trimming took 4 bases from V and 1 from J, leaving 14 bases between them. The CDR3 spells CASSRLGAESYEQYF. CDR3 bases read: TGCGCCAGCAGCCGGCTAGGGGCAGAATCCTACGAG.

A note on this clone: The missing CDR3 end, 3 residues past where the read stops, is filled in from the germline J gene. The genes are TRBV5-4 and TRBJ2-5; D is possibly TRBD2 (6 bases). Germline V lookup: CDR1 SGHNT, CDR2 YYREEE (reference sequence). Trimming stripped 4 bases from V and 3 bases from J, with 10 bases between. CDR3 size: 13 residues. Partial CDR3 DNA: TGTGCCAGCAGCATTCGCGGGAAAGAGACC. It codes for CASSIRGKET. The whole CDR3 sequence reads CASSIRGKETQYF.

About this clone: The CDR3 goes on 3 residues after the read ends, and that part is filled in from the germline J gene. The chain has TRBV7-9 and TRBJ1-2; D gene uncertain. The V end lost 5 bases, the J end lost 4 bases, and 8 bases lay between the germline ends. Germline V gene data show CDR1 as SEHNR and CDR2 as FQNEAQ (reference sequence). The CDR3 runs to 12 residues. Incomplete CDR3 DNA: TGTGCCAGCAGCCAAGAAGGCTATGGC. Its protein product is CASSQEGYG. The CDR3 reads in full as CASSQEGYGYTF.

To note about this clone: The sequence runs out 3 residues before the end of the CDR3; the remainder is reconstructed from the germline J gene. The chain joins TRBV11-3 to TRBJ2-5; 8 nucleotides line up with TRBD2. Germline values: CDR1 SGHNT, CDR2 YENEEA. The length of the CDR3 is 15 residues. The trim removed 0 bases at V and 4 bases at J, leaving 4 bases unmatched. The CDR3 sequence is CASSLDGGAGETQYF. CDR3 DNA, as far as it was read: TGTGCCAGCAGCTTAGACGGGGGGGCCGGAGAGACC.

Notes on this clone: The read is 3 residues too short to cover the CDR3 end, so that end is filled in from the germline J gene. This chain uses TRBV18 with TRBJ1-1; D is uncertain. The CDR3 has 13 residues. CDR1 KGHSH and CDR2 LQKENI come from the germline V gene. V was shortened by 0 bases and J by 4 bases, with 6 bases between the two germline ends. The part of the CDR3 DNA that was read is TGTGCCAGCTCACCACCGGAGGGCACTGAA. Translating it yields CASSPPEGTE. The complete CDR3 protein is CASSPPEGTEAFF.

As to this clone: The read terminates 3 residues ahead of where the CDR3 ends, so the germline J gene completes it. The rearrangement joins TRBV19 to TRBJ1-2; 7 nucleotides align to TRBD1. Germline V gene data show CDR1 as LNHDA and CDR2 as SQIVND (reference sequence). The CDR3 is 13 amino acids. CDR3 DNA (partial): TGTGCCAGTAGTCCAACAGGGGTCGACGGC. It codes for CASSPTGVDG. The whole CDR3 region reads CASSPTGVDGYTF.

Comment on this clone: The read gets to within 3 residues of the CDR3 end, and the germline J gene fills in the rest. The chain joins TRBV2 to TRBJ2-1, with TRBD1 as a possible D gene (6 bases). In germline, CDR1 is SNHLY, CDR2 FYNNEI. This CDR3 contains 15 residues. V was shortened by 7 bases and J by 0 bases, with 13 bases between the two germline ends. CDR3 DNA (partial): TGTGCCAGCAATCAGGGACAAGTCTCCTACAATGAG. This codes for CASNQGQVSYNE. The entire CDR3 sequence reads CASNQGQVSYNEQFF.